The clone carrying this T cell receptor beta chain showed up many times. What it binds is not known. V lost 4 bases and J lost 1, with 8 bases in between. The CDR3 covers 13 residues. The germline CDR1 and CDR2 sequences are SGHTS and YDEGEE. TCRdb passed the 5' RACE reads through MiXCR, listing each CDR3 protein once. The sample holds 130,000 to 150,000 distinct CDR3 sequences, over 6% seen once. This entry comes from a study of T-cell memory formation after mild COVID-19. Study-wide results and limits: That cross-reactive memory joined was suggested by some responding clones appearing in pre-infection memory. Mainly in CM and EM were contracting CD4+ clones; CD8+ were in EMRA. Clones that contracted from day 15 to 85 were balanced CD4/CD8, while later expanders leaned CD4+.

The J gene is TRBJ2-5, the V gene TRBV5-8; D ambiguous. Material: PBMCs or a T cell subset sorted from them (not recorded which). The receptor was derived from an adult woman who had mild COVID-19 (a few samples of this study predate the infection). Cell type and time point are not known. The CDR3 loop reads CASSPGTQETQYF. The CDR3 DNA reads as TGTGCCAGCAGCCCCGGAACCCAAGAGACCCAGTACTTC.